This TCR beta chain was profiled in a study of T cell responses to AZD1222 COVID-19 vaccine. Study results and caveats: Donors were mostly white British, more females; clonal diversity possibly underestimated.

A note on this clone: What it binds is not known.

This CDR3 is built from 19 residues. Sequenced by immunoSEQ multiplex PCR; TCRdb stores in-frame clones only, minus some. The table records 150,000 to 200,000 clones, about 85% of them present only once. The source of this sequence is an adult in good health. The sample was peripheral blood, taken on day 0 of AZD1222 vaccination. V usage is TRBV21-1 and J usage is TRBJ2-2; TRBD2, as called in the table, went unchecked against the DNA. TRBV21-1 is flagged as a pseudogene. Here the CDR3 reads CASSKAYRYRDINTGELFF. CDR3 DNA sequence: TGTGCCAGCAGCAAAGCTTACCGTTACCGGGATATAAACACCGGGGAGCTGTTTTTT.